This T cell receptor (beta chain) was retrieved from a study of cytomegalovirus exposure and HLA in healthy donors. General study findings and limits: The authors assumed roughly uniform sequencing depth across donors for presence/absence analyses.

The V end was cut by 6 bases, the J end by 3 bases, with 11 bases between. This CDR3 has 13 amino acids. The germline gives CDR1 SNHLY, CDR2 FYNNEI. The PCR employed 60 Vbeta primers together with 13 Jbeta primers. Sequenced by immunoSEQ multiplex PCR; TCRdb stores in-frame clones only, minus some. The table shows 180,000 or so clones, with about four fifths occurring only once. On this clone: Its specificity is unknown.

Sequenced material: PBMCs. The clonotype comes from a woman younger than 45 in good health and CMV-seronegative. This rearrangement joins TRBV2 to TRBJ1-1; D is uncertain. The CDR3: CASSWEEDTEAFF. The DNA of the CDR3 is TGTGCCAGCAGCTGGGAGGAGGACACTGAAGCTTTCTTT. Using reference TRBV2 and TRBJ1-1 for the parts outside the CDR3, the full variable domain is EPEVTQTPSHQVTQMGQEVILRCVPISNHLYFYWYRQILGQKVEFLVSFYNNEISEKSEIFDDQFSVERPDGSNFTLKIRSTKLEDSAMYFCASSWEEDTEAFFGQGTRLTVV.